This record concerns one T cell receptor beta chain sequence. Its cognate antigen is unknown. This specimen comes from a study of T-cell memory formation after mild COVID-19. The study's findings and limits: Among clones contracting day 15 to 85, CD4/CD8 was balanced, whereas later expanders leaned CD4+.

Germline CDR1 and CDR2: SQVTM and ANQGSEA. This CDR3 comprises 13 residues. V was cut by 8 bases and J by 7 bases, with 20 bases left in between. TCR alpha and TCR beta cDNA libraries carrying sample barcodes and UMIs were produced by 5'RACE using constant-segment primers. Using its own MiXCR run on the 5' RACE reads, TCRdb lists one record per CDR3 protein. The table lists about 560,000 distinct CDR3 sequences, approximately 15% of them singletons. This receptor was identified in an adult woman who had mild COVID-19 (a few samples of this study predate the infection). Cell type and time point are not known. The sample was PBMCs or a T cell subset sorted from them (not recorded which). The rearrangement uses TRBV29-1 and TRBJ2-5; a weak D match, TRBD2 (6 bases). In DNA form, the CDR3 reads TGCAGCATCGGGACTCCTCCTCGGGGGACCCAGTACTTC. Its translation: CSIGTPPRGTQYF. The variable domain in full, with the rest retrieved from reference TRBV29-1 and TRBJ2-5, is SAVISQKPSRDICQRGTSLTIQCQVDSQVTMMFWYRQQPGQSLTLIATANQGSEATYESGFVIDKFPISRPNLTFSTLTVSNMSPEDSSIYLCSIGTPPRGTQYFGPGTRLLVL.